Presented here are 5 T cell receptor beta chains from one specimen sequenced in a study of cytomegalovirus exposure and HLA in healthy donors (dated by TCRdb to about 2017). The method was the immunoSEQ multiplex PCR assay. The multiplex PCR relied on a mix of 60 forward primers for TCR Vbeta segments and 13 reverse primers for TCR Jbeta segments. TCRdb carries this immuneACCESS record with in-frame sequences only. Its versions omit some clonotypes, under half of them owing to an unresolved V gene in the studies checked, with the rest unexplained. In all, the sample holds more than 95,000 clones, and around 66% of those were seen once. The ten largest clonotypes hold roughly 3.3% of the sample. The sample comprised PBMCs. The receptors here all came from a woman aged 45-60 years in good health and CMV-seronegative.

The V call is TRBV28, the J call TRBJ2-7, with TRBD2 matching over 16 bases. The CDR3 extends over 21 amino acids. V was pared by 2 bases and J by 4 bases, with 17 bases of the junction left unmatched. From germline, CDR1 is MDHEN and CDR2 SYDVKM. The CDR3 region is CASSLASIFGTSGRGGYEQYF. Here the CDR3 DNA reads TGTGCCAGCAGTTTAGCTAGTATTTTTGGGACTAGCGGGAGGGGAGGGTACGAGCAGTACTTC.

This clone was seen a few times. The chain links TRBV7-9 to TRBJ1-1; D not certain. V shed 1 base and J shed 1 base, with 10 bases lying between them. Germline CDR1 and CDR2: SEHNR and FQNEAQ (reference sequence). CDR3 length equals 15 residues. DNA for the CDR3: TGTGCCAGCAGCTTAGGATCGGGGAGGAACACTGAAGCTTTCTTT. Translating gives CASSLGSGRNTEAFF.

This chain uses TRBV4-3 with TRBJ1-2; tentatively, D is TRBD1 (6 bases). The CDR3 contains 14 residues. Looked up from germline, CDR1 is LGHNA and CDR2 is YSLEER. Between the trimmed V and J ends, which lost 2 bases and 1 base, there was a span of 8 bases. The CDR3 DNA sequence: TGCGCCAGCAGCCAACCGGACAGTAACTATGGCTACACCTTC. Amino acid sequence: CASSQPDSNYGYTF.

The rearrangement links TRBV4-1 to TRBJ2-7; TRBD1 agrees at 10 bases. The CDR3 covers 14 residues. Germline CDR1 is MGHRA and CDR2 is YSYEKL. The trim removed 1 base at V and 3 bases at J, leaving 0 bases unmatched. In nucleotides, the CDR3 is TGCGCCAGCAGCCAAGGGGACAGGGGCTACGAGCAGTACTTC. It encodes CASSQGDRGYEQYF.

The chain combines TRBV18 with TRBJ2-2; 7 positions agree with TRBD1. V trimming: 2 bases; J trimming: 2 bases; junction bases outside the gene matches: 2. Per germline, CDR1 KGHSH and CDR2 LQKENI. This CDR3 has 15 residues. CDR3: CASSPGDRNTGELFF. The CDR3 DNA is TGTGCCAGCTCACCAGGGGACAGAAACACCGGGGAGCTGTTTTTT. The full variable domain, completed using reference TRBV18 and TRBJ2-2, is NAGVMQNPRHLVRRRGQEARLRCSPMKGHSHVYWYRQLPEEGLKFMVYLQKENIIDESGMPKERFSAEFPKEGPSILRIQQVVRGDSAAYFCASSPGDRNTGELFFGEGSRLTVL.